These T cell receptor beta chains were read from a single sample in a study of blood T cell repertoires in COVID-19. TCRdb's copy holds only in-frame clones and misses some; the assay was immunoSEQ multiplex PCR. Here the sample spans 95,000 to 150,000 clones, about 85% being singletons. The material sequenced was peripheral blood. These TCRs come from an elderly man with acute or convalescent COVID-19. Both conserved end residues are part of each CDR3. The D gene is left open where the match is weak. Where a row states a size, it is once, few, many or the class of an expanded clone; other rows omit it.

-	TRBJ1-6	15	-	TRBV10-3	TGTGCCATCAGTGAGTCGCAGGGTGGTAATTCACCCCTCCACTTT	CAISESQGGNSPLHF
-	TRBJ1-2	14	once	TRBV18	TGTGCCAGCTCACCACGGCAGGTCGTGGATGGCTACACCTTC	CASSPRQVVDGYTF
-	TRBJ2-4	14	-	TRBV6-6	TGTGCCAGCAGCCCCACTAGCTCCAAAAACATTCAGTACTTC	CASSPTSSKNIQYF
TRBD1	TRBJ1-1	11	-	TRBV29-1	TGCAGCGTGGACAGGGCTTCTGAAGCTTTCTTT	CSVDRASEAFF
-	TRBJ2-7	16	-	TRBV6-2/TRBV6-3	TGTGCCAGCAGTGACAGCCTGTCACTCAGCTCCTACGAGCAGTACTTC	CASSDSLSLSSYEQYF
-	TRBJ1-1	17	once	TRBV6-2/TRBV6-3	TGTGCCAGCAGTTATGGATTCGGGAATGCTCTGAACACTGAAGCTTTCTTT	CASSYGFGNALNTEAFF
-	TRBJ2-7	15	-	TRBV21-1	TGTGCCATGGGGAGGTCTAGCGGGAGATCCTACGAGCAGTACTTC	CAMGRSSGRSYEQYF
TRBD1	TRBJ1-2	17	-	TRBV5-6	TGTGCCAGCGGCACCGGGACAGGGGGACCTTTTAACTATGGCTACACCTTC	CASGTGTGGPFNYGYTF
-	TRBJ2-7	14	-	TRBV11-1	TGTGCCAGCAGCGTACAGACAGGTTCCTACGAGCAGTACTTC	CASSVQTGSYEQYF
TRBD1	TRBJ1-3	15	-	TRBV6-5	TGTGCCAGCAGTACTAACAGGGGGCCCGGAAACACCATATATTTT	CASSTNRGPGNTIYF
-	TRBJ1-5	15	-	TRBV9	TGTGCCAGCAGCGGCCAGGGGAGTGAAAATCAGCCCCAGCATTTT	CASSGQGSENQPQHF
TRBD1	TRBJ1-2	13	-	TRBV5-1	TGCGCCAGCAGCTCCCAGGGGGAGTATGGCTACACCTTC	CASSSQGEYGYTF
-	TRBJ1-4	15	-	TRBV6-5	TGTGCCAGCAGTTACGACGGGGGTACTAATGAAAAACTGTTTTTT	CASSYDGGTNEKLFF
-	TRBJ2-2	16	-	TRBV6-5	TGTGCCAGCAGTTACGTGGGATTACAGGGCACCGGGGAGCTGTTTTTT	CASSYVGLQGTGELFF
TRBD1	TRBJ1-5	14	-	TRBV4-2	TGTGCCAGCAGCCAAGGGACAGGCCAAGGACCCCAGCATTTT	CASSQGTGQGPQHF
-	TRBJ1-4	11	-	TRBV20-1	TGCAGTGCTACCGGGGGAGAAAAACTGTTTTTT	CSATGGEKLFF
TRBD1	TRBJ1-1	14	once	TRBV6-2/TRBV6-3	TGTGCCAGCAGTTTCCAGGGGGCGCGAACTGAAGCTTTCTTT	CASSFQGARTEAFF
TRBD1	TRBJ1-4	15	-	TRBV5-1	TGCGCCAGCAGCGGCGGGACAGGGGGCCGTGAAAAACTGTTTTTT	CASSGGTGGREKLFF
TRBD2	TRBJ2-3	19	-	TRBV24-1	TGTGCCACCAGTGACCCCACTAGCGGGAGAGGGTATAGAACAGATACGCAGTATTTT	CATSDPTSGRGYRTDTQYF
-	TRBJ2-7	14	-	TRBV5-4	TGTGCCAGCAGCCCGGGCCCCAGGGTGGACGAGCAGTACTTC	CASSPGPRVDEQYF
TRBD2	TRBJ2-7	14	-	TRBV7-9	TGTGCCAGCAGCCCTAGCGGGGCGGTACACGAGCAGTACTTC	CASSPSGAVHEQYF
-	TRBJ2-5	14	-	TRBV11-2	TGTGCCAGCAGCTCTGCGGCAGTCCAAGAGACCCAGTACTTC	CASSSAAVQETQYF
TRBD2	TRBJ2-7	15	-	TRBV9	TGTGCCAGCAGCGTAGCAGCTAGCGGGGGGACTGAGCAGTACTTC	CASSVAASGGTEQYF
TRBD1	TRBJ1-1	12	-	TRBV30	TGTGCCTGGCTAGACAGGGGCACTGAAGCTTTCTTT	CAWLDRGTEAFF
-	TRBJ1-1	14	-	TRBV5-1	TGCGCCAGCAGCAGGGGCGAAGGAGGGACTGAAGCTTTCTTT	CASSRGEGGTEAFF
-	TRBJ2-7	12	-	TRBV14	TGTGCCAGCAGTTCGAGCTCCCTCGAGCAGTACTTC	CASSSSSLEQYF
TRBD1	TRBJ2-2	13	-	TRBV11-2	TGTGCCAGCCACAGGGGTATGGCCGGGGAGCTGTTTTTT	CASHRGMAGELFF
TRBD1	TRBJ1-5	13	once	TRBV28	TGTGCCAGCAGACAGGGGATTTTCCAGCCCCAGCATTTT	CASRQGIFQPQHF
TRBD1	TRBJ2-7	17	-	TRBV29-1	TGCAGCGTCCTCCGGGACAGGCAAGCCATTGGCTCCTACGAGCAGTACTTC	CSVLRDRQAIGSYEQYF
-	TRBJ1-2	13	-	TRBV15	TGTGCCACCAGCACGGGACTTAACTATGGCTACACCTTC	CATSTGLNYGYTF
TRBD1	TRBJ1-3	18	-	TRBV5-8	TGTGCCAGCAGCTTGGCCATAAGGACAGGGGGCGCTGGAAACACCATATATTTT	CASSLAIRTGGAGNTIYF
TRBD2	TRBJ2-5	17	-	TRBV30	TGTGCCTGGAGTCTTGGGGGAGGACTAGCGGACCAAGAGACCCAGTACTTC	CAWSLGGGLADQETQYF
TRBD1	TRBJ1-6	18	once	TRBV2	TGTGCCAGCAGTGAAAGGGCGGCAGGGGGCCTCCATAATTCACCCCTCCACTTT	CASSERAAGGLHNSPLHF
TRBD1	TRBJ1-5	15	-	TRBV28	TGTGCCAGCAGTTTAAGGGACAGACCGAATCAGCCCCAGCATTTT	CASSLRDRPNQPQHF
-	TRBJ2-3	13	-	TRBV6-5	TGTGCCAGCAGTTACGCAGGGGATTATACGCAGTATTTT	CASSYAGDYTQYF
TRBD2	TRBJ2-1	18	-	TRBV27	TGTGCCAGCAGGACTTTGACTAGCGGGGGCAGCTCCTACAATGAGCAGTTCTTC	CASRTLTSGGSSYNEQFF
TRBD2	TRBJ2-7	16	-	TRBV28	TGTGCCAGCAGCTTTCCTAGCGGGAGGGATTCTCTCGAGCAGTACTTC	CASSFPSGRDSLEQYF
TRBD1	TRBJ1-1	12	-	TRBV18	TGTGCCACGTCAAACAGGGGCGCTGAAGCTTTCTTT	CATSNRGAEAFF
-	TRBJ2-4	14	-	TRBV18	TGTGCCAGCTCACCACAACTAGCCAAAAACATTCAGTACTTC	CASSPQLAKNIQYF
-	TRBJ1-5	13	-	TRBV6-5	TGTGCCAGCAGTTACTATCGGGGTCAGCCCCAGCATTTT	CASSYYRGQPQHF
TRBD1	TRBJ2-3	13	-	TRBV24-1	TGTGCCACCGTTGGACAGGGCACAGATACGCAGTATTTT	CATVGQGTDTQYF
-	TRBJ2-6	14	-	TRBV5-6	TGTGCCAGCAGCTTACCCCAGGGGGCCAACGTCCTGACTTTC	CASSLPQGANVLTF
TRBD2	TRBJ2-7	16	-	TRBV7-8	TGTGCCAGCAGCCGAGAACTAGCGGGAGGGTCCTACGAGCAGTACTTC	CASSRELAGGSYEQYF
TRBD2	TRBJ2-3	13	once	TRBV12-5	TGTGCTAGTGCCCACGGGAGGACAGATACGCAGTATTTT	CASAHGRTDTQYF
TRBD2	TRBJ2-1	15	-	TRBV9	TGTGCCAGCAGCATTAGCGGGGGGAACTACAATGAGCAGTTCTTC	CASSISGGNYNEQFF